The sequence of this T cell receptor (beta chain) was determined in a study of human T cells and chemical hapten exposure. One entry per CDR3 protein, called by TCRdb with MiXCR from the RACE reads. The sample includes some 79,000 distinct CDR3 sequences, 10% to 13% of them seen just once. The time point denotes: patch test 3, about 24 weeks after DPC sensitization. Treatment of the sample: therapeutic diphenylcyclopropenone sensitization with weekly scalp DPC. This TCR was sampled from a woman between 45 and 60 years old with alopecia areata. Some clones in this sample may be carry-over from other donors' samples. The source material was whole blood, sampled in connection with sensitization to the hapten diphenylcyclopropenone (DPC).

The CDR3 coding sequence is TGTGCCAGCAGGACACAGGGGATCTATGGCTACACCTTC. As protein: CASRTQGIYGYTF. J is TRBJ1-2 and V is TRBV27, with TRBD1 identical over 7 bases. The germline gives CDR1 MNHEY, CDR2 SMNVEV (reference sequence). The CDR3 has 13 residues. The junction had 5 bases not matched to a gene; V was cut back by 6 bases and J by 4 bases.